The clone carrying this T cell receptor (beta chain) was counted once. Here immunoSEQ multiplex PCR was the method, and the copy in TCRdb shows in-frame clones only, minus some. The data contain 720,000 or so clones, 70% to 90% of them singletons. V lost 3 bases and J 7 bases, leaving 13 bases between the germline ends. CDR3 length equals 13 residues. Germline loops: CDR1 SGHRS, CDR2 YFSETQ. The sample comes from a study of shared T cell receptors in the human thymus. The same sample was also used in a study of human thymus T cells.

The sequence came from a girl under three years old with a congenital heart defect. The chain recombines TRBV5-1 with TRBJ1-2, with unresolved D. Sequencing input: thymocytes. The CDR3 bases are TGCGCCAGCAGCTGCCCCTACTTCGGTGGCTACACCTTC. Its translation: CASSCPYFGGYTF. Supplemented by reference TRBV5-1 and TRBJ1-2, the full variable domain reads KAGVTQTPRYLIKTRGQQVTLSCSPISGHRSVSWYQQTPGQGLQFLFEYFSETQRNKGNFPGRFSGRQFSNSRSEMNVSTLELGDSALYLCASSCPYFGGYTFGSGTRLTVV.